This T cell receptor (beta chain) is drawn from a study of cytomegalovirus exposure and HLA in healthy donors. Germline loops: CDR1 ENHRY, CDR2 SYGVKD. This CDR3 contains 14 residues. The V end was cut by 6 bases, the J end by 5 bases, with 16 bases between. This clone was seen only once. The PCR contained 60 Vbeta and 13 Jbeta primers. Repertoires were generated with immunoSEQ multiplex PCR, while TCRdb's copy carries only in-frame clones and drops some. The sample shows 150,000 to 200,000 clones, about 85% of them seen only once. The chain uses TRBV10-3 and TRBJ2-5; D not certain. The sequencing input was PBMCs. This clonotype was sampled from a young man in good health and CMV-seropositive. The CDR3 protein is CAISPSPPSETQYF. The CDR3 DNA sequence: TGTGCCATCAGCCCGAGCCCTCCCTCGGAGACCCAGTACTTC.